This record covers a single TCR beta chain. Antigen specificity is unknown. The data originate from a study of vaccination effects on CD4 cells after COVID-19. Study at large: Participants each got two BNT162b2 or mRNA-1273 vaccine doses. General study points: Healthy vaccine recipients' vaccine-induced clones were almost all SARS-CoV-2 mono-reactive. Few convalescent patients were included, and no early post-infection timepoints were sampled.

Sequencing was preceded by expansion of antigen-specific CD4+ T cells with viral peptide pools in the ViraFEST assay. Following an approximately ten-day culture, CD4+ T cells were purified. The healthy vaccine recipients, who had no prior SARS-CoV-2 infection, showed negative nucleocapsid antibodies. Each culture well received under 2.5 million PBMC. These cells were then cultured in IMDM with approximately 9.8 IU/ml IL-2 and 7.5 to 10 ug/ml peptides. This CDR3 contains 15 residues. The germline CDR1 and CDR2 sequences are SGHDN and FVKESK. J lost 4 bases, V lost 5 bases, and 4 bases had no gene match. Generated by immunoSEQ multiplex PCR, the TCRdb table keeps only in-frame clones and is missing some. The top ten hold about 4% of the sample, which has around 63,000 clones, roughly 75% seen once.

The TCR comes from a human donor who received a COVID-19 vaccine. The source material was CD4+ T cells from PBMCs cultured with HCoV-OC43 spike peptides, sampled before COVID-19 vaccination. The subset was: HCoV-OC43 spike overlapping peptide pool stimulation. The chain recombines TRBV14 with TRBJ1-5, with 11 bases matching TRBD1. The CDR3 bases are TGTGCCAGCAGCGCCCGGGACAGGGGGAATCAGCCCCAGCATTTT. It codes for CASSARDRGNQPQHF.